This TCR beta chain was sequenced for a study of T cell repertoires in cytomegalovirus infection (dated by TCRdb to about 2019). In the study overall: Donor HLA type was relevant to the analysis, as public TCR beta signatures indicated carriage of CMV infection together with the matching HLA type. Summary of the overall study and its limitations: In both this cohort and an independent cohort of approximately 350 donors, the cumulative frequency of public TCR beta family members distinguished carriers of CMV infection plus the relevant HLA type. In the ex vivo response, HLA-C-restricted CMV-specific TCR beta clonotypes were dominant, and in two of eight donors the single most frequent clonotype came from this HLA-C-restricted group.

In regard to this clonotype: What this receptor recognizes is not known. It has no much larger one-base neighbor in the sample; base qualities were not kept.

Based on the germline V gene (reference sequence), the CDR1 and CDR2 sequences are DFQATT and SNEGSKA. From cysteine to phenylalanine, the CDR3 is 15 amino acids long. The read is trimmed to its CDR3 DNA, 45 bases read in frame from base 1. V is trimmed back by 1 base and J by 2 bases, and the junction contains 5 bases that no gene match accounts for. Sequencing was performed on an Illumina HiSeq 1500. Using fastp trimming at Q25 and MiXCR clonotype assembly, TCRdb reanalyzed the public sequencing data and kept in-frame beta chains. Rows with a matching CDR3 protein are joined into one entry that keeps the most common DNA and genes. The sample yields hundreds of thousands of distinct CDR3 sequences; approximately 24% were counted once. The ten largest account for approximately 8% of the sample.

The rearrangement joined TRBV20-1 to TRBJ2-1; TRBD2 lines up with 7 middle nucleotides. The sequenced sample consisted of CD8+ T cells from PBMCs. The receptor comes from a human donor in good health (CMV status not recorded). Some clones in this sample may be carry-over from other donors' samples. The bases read TGCAGTGCTAGAGTAGTGACTAGCCCCTACAATGAGCAGTTCTTC. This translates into CSARVVTSPYNEQFF.